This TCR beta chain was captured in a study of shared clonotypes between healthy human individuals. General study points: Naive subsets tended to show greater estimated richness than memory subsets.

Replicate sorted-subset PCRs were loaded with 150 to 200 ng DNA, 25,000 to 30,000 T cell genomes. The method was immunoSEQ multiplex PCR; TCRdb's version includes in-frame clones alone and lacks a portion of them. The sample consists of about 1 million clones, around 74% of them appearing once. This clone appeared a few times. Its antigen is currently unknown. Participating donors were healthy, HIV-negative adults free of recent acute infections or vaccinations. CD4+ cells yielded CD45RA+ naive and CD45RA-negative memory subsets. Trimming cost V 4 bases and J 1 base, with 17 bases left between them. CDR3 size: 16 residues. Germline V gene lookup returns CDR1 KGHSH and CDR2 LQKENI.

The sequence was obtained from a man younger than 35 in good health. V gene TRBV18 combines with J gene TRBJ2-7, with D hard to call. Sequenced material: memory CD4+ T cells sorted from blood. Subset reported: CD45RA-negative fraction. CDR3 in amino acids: CASSRLIGGGSYEQYF. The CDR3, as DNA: TGTGCCAGCTCACGGCTAATCGGTGGCGGTTCCTACGAGCAGTACTTC.